The 28 T cell receptor beta chains in this list originate from one sample, sequenced in a study of naive CD8 T cells in extremely preterm neonates. The protocol was immunoSEQ multiplex PCR, while the TCRdb copy is restricted to in-frame clones and leaves out a portion. The data contain roughly 5,000 clones, 95% to 98% of them singletons. The material sequenced was naive CD8+ T cells from blood. Receptors were obtained from a human donor in good health.

CDR3 amino acids: CASTIGTGGTSSGRYEQYF. In DNA form, the CDR3 reads TGTGCCAGCACCATTGGGACAGGGGGCACCAGTAGCGGGAGGTACGAGCAGTACTTC. The gene calls are TRBV28 and TRBJ2-7; 12 nucleotides agree with TRBD1. The CDR3 is made up of 19 amino acids. Germline V CDR1 and CDR2: MDHEN, SYDVKM. J was trimmed by 4 bases and V by 7 bases; bases with no gene match: 20.

V usage is TRBV7-9 and J usage is TRBJ2-1, with D possibly matching TRBD1 (6 bases). Per germline, CDR1 SEHNR and CDR2 FQNEAQ (reference sequence). The length of the CDR3 is 15 residues. V dropped 5 bases and J dropped 4 bases, with 15 bases sitting between them. This CDR3 is CASSIQGSSYNEQFF. Here the CDR3 DNA reads TGTGCCAGCAGCATACAGGGATCTTCATACAATGAGCAGTTCTTC.

The CDR3 bases are TGCGCCAGCAGCCAGGAGACTGGGAGCTCCTACAATGAGCAGTTCTTC. Amino acid sequence: CASSQETGSSYNEQFF. The V call is TRBV4-1, the J call TRBJ2-1; perhaps TRBD2 as D (5 bases). The germline V gene encodes CDR1 MGHRA and CDR2 YSYEKL. CDR3 length: 16 amino acids. The V end lost 3 bases, the J end lost 0 bases, and 12 bases lay between the germline ends.

This clone was seen once. This chain connects TRBV4-1 to TRBJ1-2; possible D gene TRBD1, 5 bases. The CDR3 contains 15 residues. Trimming removed 0 bases at V and 1 base at J, with 9 bases between. CDR1 is MGHRA, CDR2 YSYEKL, per germline. Written as DNA, the CDR3 is TGCGCCAGCAGCCAAGAAAGTGACAGTAACTATGGCTACACCTTC. It translates to CASSQESDSNYGYTF.

This clone was detected once. The chain couples TRBV5-6 to TRBJ2-7, with 8 bases that match TRBD1. The CDR3 sequence is 13 residues long. J lost 5 bases, V lost 3 bases, and 4 bases had no gene match. The germline gives CDR1 SGHDT, CDR2 YYEEEE. The CDR3 here is CASSSGTGNEQYF. The DNA for the CDR3 is TGTGCCAGCAGCTCCGGGACAGGCAACGAGCAGTACTTC.

The table lists this clone with a count of one. The rearrangement joins TRBV5-4 to TRBJ2-5; unclear D gene. The better agreement between TRBJ2-7 and the DNA end casts doubt on the J call. The CDR3 runs to 14 residues. Germline lookup yields CDR1 SGHNT and CDR2 YYREEE (reference sequence). The chain's CDR3 is CASSITTVSYEQYF. The CDR3 DNA sequence: TGTGCCAGCAGCATAACCACCGTCTCCTACGAGCAGTACTTC.

The DNA of the CDR3 is TGTGCCAGCAGCTTCAAGCGGGAGTGGAAAAATGAGCAGTTCTTC. Translation gives CASSFKREWKNEQFF. The rearrangement uses TRBV5-4 and TRBJ2-1; 8 positions agree with TRBD2. CDR1 and CDR2 (germline): SGHNT, YYREEE (reference sequence). Germline trimming cut 2 bases from V and 7 bases from J; bases unmatched to any gene: 8. This CDR3 spans 15 amino acids.

The chain uses TRBV5-6 and TRBJ1-1; possibly TRBD1 for D (5 bases). In germline, CDR1 is SGHDT, CDR2 YYEEEE. The CDR3 totals 16 residues. Trimming took off 4 bases at V and 0 bases at J, with 16 bases between the two ends. CDR3 in amino acids: CASSPGRGVLNTEAFF. The DNA for the CDR3 is TGTGCCAGCAGCCCCGGCCGGGGGGTTCTGAACACTGAAGCTTTCTTT. The full variable domain, its missing parts supplied by reference TRBV5-6 and TRBJ1-1, is DAGVTQSPTHLIKTRGQQVTLRCSPKSGHDTVSWYQQALGQGPQFIFQYYEEEERQRGNFPDRFSGHQFPNYSSELNVNALLLGDSALYLCASSPGRGVLNTEAFFGQGTRLTVV.

J is TRBJ1-1 and V is TRBV5-1; 8 positions match TRBD1. The CDR3 covers 14 residues. CDR1 and CDR2 from the germline V gene are SGHRS and YFSETQ. J lost 5 bases, V lost 2 bases, and 5 bases had no gene match. The CDR3 here is CASSLGQGETEAFF. In DNA form, the CDR3 reads TGCGCCAGCAGCTTAGGACAGGGAGAAACTGAAGCTTTCTTT. Filled out from reference TRBV5-1 and TRBJ1-1, the complete variable domain reads KAGVTQTPRYLIKTRGQQVTLSCSPISGHRSVSWYQQTPGQGLQFLFEYFSETQRNKGNFPGRFSGRQFSNSRSEMNVSTLELGDSALYLCASSLGQGETEAFFGQGTRLTVV.

The rearrangement joins TRBV6-5 to TRBJ2-1, with 10 bases lining up with TRBD1. The CDR3 runs 15 residues. CDR1 MNHEY and CDR2 SVGAGI come from the germline V gene. V dropped 2 bases and J dropped 7; count of bases not matched to a gene: 5. The CDR3 DNA follows: TGTGCCAGCAGTTACCGGGACAGGGGAGTGAATGAGCAGTTCTTC. Translating gives CASSYRDRGVNEQFF.

The chain links TRBV28 to TRBJ1-1, with D perhaps matching TRBD1 (6 bases). There are 14 residues in the CDR3. Germline loops: CDR1 MDHEN, CDR2 SYDVKM. V shed 4 bases and J shed 0 bases, with 9 bases lying between them. For the CDR3, the DNA is TGTGCCAGCAGTTCAAACAGGGTGAACACTGAAGCTTTCTTT. Amino acid sequence: CASSSNRVNTEAFF.

V gene TRBV27 combines with J gene TRBJ2-1, with a possible D match to TRBD1 (6 bases). The CDR3 consists of 13 residues. CDR1 is MNHEY, CDR2 SMNVEV, per germline (reference sequence). Trimming shortened V by 2 bases and J by 10 bases, and 12 bases separated the two germline ends. The CDR3 DNA reads TGTGCCAGCAGTTTACCAGGGGTTTGGGAGCAGTTCTTC. This encodes CASSLPGVWEQFF.

The chain employs TRBV5-4 and TRBJ2-1, with TRBD2 as a possible D gene (6 bases). Trimming removed 5 bases from V and 6 bases from J, with 12 bases in between. The CDR3 contains 13 residues. Per germline, CDR1 SGHNT and CDR2 YYREEE (reference sequence). The CDR3 sequence is CASSRENANEQFF. CDR3 sequence (DNA): TGTGCCAGCAGTCGGGAGAACGCCAATGAGCAGTTCTTC. Variable domain in full (rest from reference TRBV5-4 and TRBJ2-1): ETGVTQSPTHLIKTRGQQVTLRCSSQSGHNTVSWYQQALGQGPQFIFQYYREEENGRGNFPPRFSGLQFPNYSSELNVNALELDDSALYLCASSRENANEQFFGPGTRLTVL.

The chain combines TRBV12-5 with TRBJ2-7; 8 positions match TRBD1. Trimming took 3 bases from V and 3 from J; bases not matched to a gene: 7. The CDR3 is made up of 15 amino acids. Germline CDR1 and CDR2: LGHNT and FRNRAP. The CDR3 nucleotides read TGTGCTAGTGGTTTTGAAACAGGGGGTTTCTACGAGCAGTACTTC. The encoded protein is CASGFETGGFYEQYF.

The V call is TRBV27, the J call TRBJ2-1; 8 bases map to TRBD1. The junction had 7 bases not matched to a gene; V was cut back by 3 bases and J by 9 bases. This CDR3 has 14 amino acids. Germline CDR1 reads MNHEY; CDR2 reads SMNVEV (reference sequence). The CDR3 loop reads CASSFMQGASEQFF. The CDR3 region has the DNA TGTGCCAGCAGTTTCATGCAGGGGGCATCTGAGCAGTTCTTC.

The chain combines TRBV10-3 with TRBJ2-7; 7 bases are a match to TRBD2. V was pared by 2 bases and J by 2 bases, with 18 bases of the junction left unmatched. The CDR3 contains 19 residues. The germline V gene has CDR1 ENHRY and CDR2 SYGVKD. The CDR3 region is CAISEGGGYSGITTYEQYF. CDR3 nucleotide sequence: TGTGCCATCAGTGAGGGGGGAGGGTATAGCGGAATCACTACCTACGAGCAGTACTTC.

The CDR3: CASSLAGVQQPQHF. The DNA for the CDR3 is TGTGCCAGCAGCTTAGCAGGGGTTCAGCAGCCCCAGCATTTT. V gene TRBV7-9 combines with J gene TRBJ1-5; possibly TRBD1 for D (5 bases). The CDR3 runs 14 residues. The germline V gene encodes CDR1 SEHNR and CDR2 FQNEAQ (reference sequence). V was pared by 0 bases and J by 7 bases, with 10 bases between.

V usage is TRBV19 and J usage is TRBJ2-5; maybe TRBD1 (9 bases). The J call may be in error: the DNA end matches TRBJ2-7 better. Germline V lookup: CDR1 LNHDA, CDR2 SQIVND (reference sequence). The CDR3 loop spans 17 amino acids. The CDR3 DNA is TGTGCCAGTAGGGGGAGCGGGGGACAGGGCTTGACCTACGAGCAGTACTTC. Its translation: CASRGSGGQGLTYEQYF.

V and J are TRBV28 and TRBJ1-5; D is unclear. CDR1 is MDHEN, CDR2 SYDVKM, per germline. The germline V and J ends were trimmed by 5 bases and 0 bases, with 8 bases remaining between them. This CDR3 spans 14 amino acids. Written as DNA, the CDR3 is TGTGCCAGCAGTCCCAAACTTAGCAATCAGCCCCAGCATTTT. The encoded protein is CASSPKLSNQPQHF.

The chain combines TRBV9 with TRBJ2-1, with 12 positions matching TRBD2. The CDR3 sequence is 18 residues long. Per germline, CDR1 SGDLS and CDR2 YYNGEE. J was trimmed by 0 bases and V by 4 bases; bases with no gene match: 8. The CDR3 coding sequence is TGTGCCAGCAGCACCCGGACTAGCGGGACCGGCTCCTACAATGAGCAGTTCTTC. It is translated as CASSTRTSGTGSYNEQFF.

This clone occurred once. The genes are TRBV28 and TRBJ2-7, with D possibly being TRBD1 (6 bases). The germline CDR1 and CDR2 sequences are MDHEN and SYDVKM. The CDR3 totals 14 residues. The germline V and J ends were trimmed by 2 bases and 5 bases, with 13 bases remaining between them. CDR3 amino acids: CASSLTGTQDEQYF. The CDR3, as DNA: TGTGCCAGCAGTTTAACAGGGACACAAGACGAGCAGTACTTC.

The chain carries TRBV7-2 and TRBJ2-1; D not resolved. Germline V gene data show CDR1 as SGHTA and CDR2 as FQGNSA. V was trimmed by 4 bases and J by 2 bases, leaving 3 bases between them. This CDR3 has 12 residues. In nucleotides, the CDR3 is TGTGCCAGCAGCTCCGCCTACAATGAGCAGTTCTTC. Protein product: CASSSAYNEQFF.

The V and J genes are TRBV6-6 and TRBJ2-1; 9 bases match TRBD1. This CDR3 is 16 amino acids long. V shed 0 bases and J 4 bases; nucleotides not matched to a gene: 4. Germline V lookup: CDR1 MNHNY, CDR2 SVGAGI (reference sequence). The CDR3 bases are TGTGCCAGCAGTTACTCGGGACAGGGATCATACAATGAGCAGTTCTTC. Protein: CASSYSGQGSYNEQFF.

This clone has a single count. The chain carries TRBV28 and TRBJ2-5; D is possibly TRBD1 (5 bases). The V gene lost 6 bases and the J gene lost 2 bases, with 19 bases spanning the gap. CDR3 length equals 16 residues. Germline loops: CDR1 MDHEN, CDR2 SYDVKM. In nucleotides, the CDR3 is TGTGCCAGCAGCCAATCAGACAGCGCCTGGCAAGAGACCCAGTACTTC. Its translation: CASSQSDSAWQETQYF.

V is TRBV4-1 and J is TRBJ1-5; TRBD1 agrees at 9 bases. Germline values: CDR1 MGHRA, CDR2 YSYEKL. This CDR3 comprises 17 residues. Germline trimming cut 0 bases from V and 5 bases from J; bases unmatched to any gene: 8. CDR3 nucleotide sequence: TGCGCCAGCAGCCAAGAGGCCGGGACAGGGAGTGATCAGCCCCAGCATTTT. Translation: CASSQEAGTGSDQPQHF.

This sequence joins TRBV5-1 and TRBJ2-1; 7 bases map to TRBD2. J was trimmed by 4 bases and V by 0 bases; bases with no gene match: 7. CDR1 and CDR2 (germline): SGHRS, YFSETQ. CDR3 size: 16 residues. CDR3 DNA: TGCGCCAGCAGCTTGGGCTCGGGTAGCGGGTACAATGAGCAGTTCTTC. Translated, it gives CASSLGSGSGYNEQFF.

The gene calls are TRBV5-1 and TRBJ2-1, with D tentatively TRBD1 (6 bases). Trimming removed 3 bases from V and 1 base from J, with 20 bases in between. The CDR3 sequence is 18 residues long. CDR1 SGHRS and CDR2 YFSETQ come from the germline V gene. The CDR3 bases are TGCGCCAGCAGCTCAGGAGACCTAGGGGGATTGTCCTACAATGAGCAGTTCTTC. This sequence encodes CASSSGDLGGLSYNEQFF.

CDR3 residues: CASSFSSDRRTEAFF. CDR3 DNA: TGTGCCAGCAGCTTTTCCTCTGATCGGCGGACTGAAGCTTTCTTT. V gene TRBV7-8 combines with J gene TRBJ1-1; D is uncertain. The CDR3 consists of 15 residues. In germline, CDR1 is SGHVS, CDR2 FQNEAQ. Trimming removed 3 bases at V and 5 bases at J, with 16 bases between.